The rows below give T cell receptor beta chains drawn from one sample of a study of T cell repertoires in ileal Crohn's disease. The repertoire was sequenced with immunoSEQ multiplex PCR; TCRdb's copy has only in-frame clones and lacks some. The sample comprises some 1,800 clones, 70% to 90% of which are singletons, and roughly 6.2% rests with the top ten. Sequencing input: ileal tissue. All receptors come from an adult with Crohn's disease. Both conserved end residues are trimmed from each CDR3.

J gene: TRBJ1-6; V gene: TRBV5-6; CDR3 protein: ASRLMGDLTGDNSPLH
J gene: TRBJ2-3; V gene: TRBV7-6; CDR3 protein: ASSPGLAYGTDTQY
J gene: TRBJ2-3; V gene: TRBV5-4; CDR3 protein: ATPGTSGTDTQY
J gene: TRBJ1-1; V gene: TRBV27; CDR3 protein: ASSIGGWKPMNTEAF
J gene: TRBJ2-5; V gene: TRBV27; CDR3 protein: ASSLTSAGTQY
J gene: TRBJ1-1; V gene: TRBV5-1; CDR3 protein: ASSLQGLDTEAF
J gene: TRBJ2-1; V gene: TRBV18; CDR3 protein: ASSPPLQRTASYNEQF
J gene: TRBJ1-2; V gene: TRBV6-5; CDR3 protein: ASKRQSINYGYT
J gene: TRBJ1-6; V gene: TRBV7-3; CDR3 protein: ASGQGENSPLH
J gene: TRBJ2-5; V gene: TRBV20-1; CDR3 protein: SARVGSQY
J gene: TRBJ2-1; V gene: TRBV14; CDR3 protein: ASSQLGTSRDNEQF
J gene: TRBJ1-2; V gene: TRBV19; CDR3 protein: ASSIDSGGPSYGYT
J gene: TRBJ1-5; V gene: TRBV7-2; CDR3 protein: ASSLVARLASNQPQH
J gene: TRBJ2-5; V gene: TRBV11-2; CDR3 protein: ASSLERLEETQY
J gene: TRBJ1-1; V gene: TRBV6-1; CDR3 protein: ASRRVLNTEAF
J gene: TRBJ1-1; V gene: TRBV5-6; CDR3 protein: ASSQYVGTEAF
J gene: TRBJ2-1; V gene: TRBV7-2; CDR3 protein: ASSLDSPGTSFGNEQF
J gene: TRBJ2-1; V gene: TRBV7-2; CDR3 protein: ASSLGRSNEQF
J gene: TRBJ2-1; V gene: TRBV27; CDR3 protein: ASSSLAANYNEQF
J gene: TRBJ1-5; V gene: TRBV19; CDR3 protein: ASSIGRDRVGQPQH
J gene: TRBJ1-4; V gene: TRBV4-1; CDR3 protein: ASATKEKLF
J gene: TRBJ1-1; V gene: TRBV9; CDR3 protein: ASSPGMENTEAF
J gene: TRBJ1-2; V gene: TRBV19; CDR3 protein: ASSKQLNNYGYT
J gene: TRBJ2-4; V gene: TRBV7-2; CDR3 protein: ASSYLDAIQY
J gene: TRBJ2-1; V gene: TRBV27; CDR3 protein: ASSRVYSFPDEQF
J gene: TRBJ2-1; V gene: TRBV4-1; CDR3 protein: ASSQGMGGAPNEQF
J gene: TRBJ2-5; V gene: TRBV11-2; CDR3 protein: ASSSDRQWGKETQY
J gene: TRBJ1-5; V gene: TRBV5-1; CDR3 protein: ASSLRQGQGNQPQH
J gene: TRBJ2-5; V gene: TRBV19; CDR3 protein: ASSKLAGGPQGTQY
J gene: TRBJ2-2; V gene: TRBV10-3; CDR3 protein: AISPLAGNTGELF
J gene: TRBJ2-2; V gene: TRBV7-9; CDR3 protein: ASSLDTTGELF
J gene: TRBJ1-2; V gene: TRBV2; CDR3 protein: ASSEDRVDGYT
J gene: TRBJ2-3; V gene: TRBV13; CDR3 protein: ASSLAGSGTDTQY
J gene: TRBJ2-3; V gene: TRBV7-9; CDR3 protein: ASSPQTSGRTDTQY
J gene: TRBJ2-5; V gene: TRBV7-2; CDR3 protein: ASSLAIAAETQY
J gene: TRBJ2-1; V gene: TRBV5-5; CDR3 protein: ASSYLASYNEQF
J gene: TRBJ2-3; V gene: TRBV6-1; CDR3 protein: ASSVYSATTDTQY
J gene: TRBJ1-1; V gene: TRBV19; CDR3 protein: ASIGATGQNTEAF
J gene: TRBJ2-3; V gene: TRBV7-3; CDR3 protein: ASSRGPPDTQY
J gene: TRBJ1-5; V gene: TRBV2; CDR3 protein: ASSEEDFNQPQH
J gene: TRBJ2-2; V gene: TRBV4-1; CDR3 protein: ASSQVILTSGNTGELF
J gene: TRBJ1-2; V gene: TRBV5-1; CDR3 protein: ASSLAQGNLGGYT
J gene: TRBJ1-2; V gene: TRBV28; CDR3 protein: ASRIQGMYGYT
J gene: TRBJ2-3; V gene: TRBV11-2; CDR3 protein: ASSLDAGTDTQY
J gene: TRBJ2-2; V gene: TRBV28; CDR3 protein: ASSRTGLGAGELF